Listed here are 27 T cell receptor beta chains from one sample, sequenced in a study of OX40 agonist ivuxolimab in advanced cancers. The table came from immunoSEQ multiplex PCR; TCRdb's copy has only in-frame clones and leaves some out. The top ten hold roughly 0.75% of the sample, which has approximately 69,000 clones, just over 85% seen once. The sequencing used CD4+ or CD8+ T cells sorted from blood, collected in a trial of the OX40 agonist ivuxolimab. The source is an adult with an advanced solid tumor such as melanoma, head and neck, liver or kidney cancer.

This chain connects TRBV5-1 to TRBJ2-2, with TRBD1 matching 10 bases. With V trimmed by 4 bases and J by 3 bases, 6 bases remained unmatched. This CDR3 region has 16 residues. Per germline, CDR1 SGHRS and CDR2 YFSETQ. The CDR3: CASSPPDRGYTGELFF. The CDR3 DNA is TGCGCCAGCAGCCCCCCGGACAGGGGGTACACCGGGGAGCTGTTTTTT.

This clone was counted only a few times. The chain combines TRBV7-2 with TRBJ1-1, with D uncertain. CDR3 length: 11 residues. V was trimmed by 3 bases and J by 10 bases, leaving 9 bases between them. From germline, CDR1 is SGHTA and CDR2 FQGNSA. The CDR3 loop reads CASSFIFAAFF. CDR3 nucleotide sequence: TGTGCCAGCAGCTTTATTTTCGCAGCTTTCTTT.

This chain links TRBV5-1 with TRBJ2-5, with D tentatively TRBD1 (6 bases). The V and J ends lost 4 bases and 2 bases respectively, with 9 bases between them. Per germline, CDR1 SGHRS and CDR2 YFSETQ. The CDR3 is 13 residues long. CDR3 coding DNA: TGCGCCAGCAGCCGGGACAATCAAGAGACCCAGTACTTC. Protein product: CASSRDNQETQYF.

The chain couples TRBV2 to TRBJ1-5, with 10 bases fitting TRBD1. Germline lookup yields CDR1 SNHLY and CDR2 FYNNEI. The CDR3 totals 14 residues. Trimming removed 8 bases from V and 4 bases from J; junction bases left unmatched: 5. The CDR3 DNA sequence: TGTGCCAGCTCGGGACAGGGGTATAATCAGCCCCAGCATTTT. Its protein is CASSGQGYNQPQHF.

In this sample, this clone turned up a few times. The chain joins TRBV5-1 to TRBJ2-7, with TRBD1 identical over 12 bases. Germline V gene sequence: CDR1 SGHRS, CDR2 YFSETQ. The CDR3 sequence is 15 residues long. V shed 2 bases and J 6 bases; nucleotides not matched to a gene: 6. The CDR3 reads CASSLTGQGALEQYF. The CDR3 region has the DNA TGCGCCAGCAGCTTAACGGGACAGGGGGCGCTCGAGCAGTACTTC. Variable domain in full (rest from reference TRBV5-1 and TRBJ2-7): KAGVTQTPRYLIKTRGQQVTLSCSPISGHRSVSWYQQTPGQGLQFLFEYFSETQRNKGNFPGRFSGRQFSNSRSEMNVSTLELGDSALYLCASSLTGQGALEQYFGPGTRLTVT.

The chain joins TRBV9 to TRBJ1-6; D is unresolved. CDR1 is SGDLS and CDR2 is YYNGEE in the germline V gene. The germline V and J ends were trimmed by 4 bases and 6 bases, with 8 bases remaining between them. The CDR3 runs to 13 residues. CDR3 amino acids: CASSSVVNSPLHF. The CDR3 coding sequence is TGTGCCAGCAGCTCAGTCGTTAATTCACCCCTCCACTTT.

The chain joins TRBV9 to TRBJ1-2; D uncertain. Germline CDR1 reads SGDLS; CDR2 reads YYNGEE. The CDR3 consists of 14 residues. V lost 0 bases, J lost 4 bases, and 10 bases lay in between. CDR3 region: CASSVEPGPYGYTF. The CDR3 nucleotides read TGTGCCAGCAGCGTAGAGCCCGGCCCCTATGGCTACACCTTC.

This chain joins TRBV7-2 and TRBJ2-1; 12 nucleotides agree with TRBD2. The CDR3 contains 17 residues. From germline, CDR1 is SGHTA and CDR2 FQGNSA. V lost 5 bases and J lost 7; bases outside the gene matches: 12. The CDR3 reads CASSIRYWTSGTNEQFF. The CDR3 nucleotides are TGTGCCAGCAGCATTCGATACTGGACTAGCGGGACTAATGAGCAGTTCTTC.

The chain uses TRBV4-3 and TRBJ1-4; no reliable D call. The CDR3 consists of 14 residues. In germline, CDR1 is LGHNA, CDR2 YSLEER. V was pared by 3 bases and J by 7 bases, with 12 bases between. The CDR3, as DNA: TGCGCCAGCAGCCAGAGCGTTCGGTCTGAAAAACTGTTTTTT. It yields the protein CASSQSVRSEKLFF.

This rearrangement joins TRBV11-3 to TRBJ2-1; 10 positions agree with TRBD1. The CDR3 contains 15 residues. Per the germline V gene, CDR1 is SGHNT and CDR2 is YENEEA. J was trimmed by 4 bases and V by 1 base; bases with no gene match: 1. The CDR3 loop is CASSLAGQGYNEQFF. In DNA, the CDR3 is TGTGCCAGCAGCTTAGCGGGACAGGGGTACAATGAGCAGTTCTTC.

The J gene is TRBJ2-7, the V gene TRBV20-1; TRBD1 aligns across 7 bases. The CDR3 consists of 11 residues. CDR1 DFQATT and CDR2 SNEGSKA come from the germline V gene (reference sequence). J lost 7 bases, V lost 5 bases, and 5 bases had no gene match. CDR3 sequence: CSAGQVLEQYF. The CDR3, as DNA: TGCAGTGCTGGACAGGTTTTGGAGCAGTACTTC.

Only one count was recorded for this clone. V usage is TRBV14 and J usage is TRBJ2-2; TRBD1 matches 8 bases. Germline V gives CDR1 SGHDN, CDR2 FVKESK. V was clipped by 3 bases and J by 5 bases; unmatched bases: 5. The CDR3 length is 15 residues. The CDR3 DNA is TGTGCCAGCAGCCACGGACAGGGTCGGACCGGGGAGCTGTTTTTT. Translated, it gives CASSHGQGRTGELFF.

This chain links TRBV2 with TRBJ1-3, with D unresolved. Germline lookup yields CDR1 SNHLY and CDR2 FYNNEI. Trimming took 2 bases from V and 0 from J, leaving 5 bases between them. This CDR3 is built from 14 residues. This CDR3 reads CASSENLSGNTIYF. In nucleotides, the CDR3 is TGTGCCAGCAGTGAAAATCTCTCTGGAAACACCATATATTTT. Full variable domain (remainder filled in from reference TRBV2 and TRBJ1-3): EPEVTQTPSHQVTQMGQEVILRCVPISNHLYFYWYRQILGQKVEFLVSFYNNEISEKSEIFDDQFSVERPDGSNFTLKIRSTKLEDSAMYFCASSENLSGNTIYFGEGSWLTVV.

This chain links TRBV10-3 with TRBJ2-5, with 11 bases aligning to TRBD1. This CDR3 has 15 residues. Germline values: CDR1 ENHRY, CDR2 SYGVKD. V gave up 3 bases and J gave up 2 bases; unmatched junction bases: 2. The CDR3 is CAISDGTGGQETQYF. The CDR3 DNA reads as TGTGCCATCAGTGACGGGACAGGGGGTCAAGAGACCCAGTACTTC.

This chain links TRBV5-4 with TRBJ2-7; 9 nucleotides match TRBD2. The CDR3 has 14 amino acids. The ends lost 7 bases at V and 0 bases at J; junction bases unmatched: 5. Germline loops: CDR1 SGHNT, CDR2 YYREEE (reference sequence). In nucleotides, the CDR3 is TGTGCCAGCGGGAGGCGGGGGGGCTCCTACGAGCAGTACTTC. It specifies CASGRRGGSYEQYF.

The CDR3 spells CASSQRECSGNTIYF. CDR3 bases: TGCGCCAGCAGTCAAAGGGAATGCTCTGGAAACACCATATATTTT. The rearrangement links TRBV23-1 to TRBJ1-3, with D unresolved. TRBV23-1 falls under the ORF class, with uncertain function. V was trimmed by 2 bases and J by 0 bases, leaving 8 bases between them. The CDR3 extends over 15 amino acids.

The chain uses TRBV21-1 and TRBJ1-2. TRBV21-1 is designated a pseudogene. This CDR3 region has 11 residues. The CDR3: CASSKEGRESF. The CDR3 DNA reads TGTGCCAGCAGCAAAGAGGGACGCGAATCCTTC.

This rearrangement joins TRBV5-1 to TRBJ2-5; 14 nucleotides line up with TRBD2. The J call is uncertain, as TRBJ2-7 better fits the DNA end. Germline V gene data show CDR1 as SGHRS and CDR2 as YFSETQ. The CDR3 is 18 amino acids. CDR3 nucleotide sequence: TGCGCCAGCAGCTTGACCGGACTAGCGGGAGGAAAGTCCTACGAGCAGTACTTC. Translation gives CASSLTGLAGGKSYEQYF.

The V gene is TRBV7-2, the J gene TRBJ1-4; 7 nucleotides match TRBD1. Germline assignment: CDR1 SGHTA and CDR2 FQGNSA. V gave up 6 bases and J gave up 5 bases; unmatched junction bases: 3. The CDR3 length is 13 residues. CDR3 sequence reads: CASRKGQNEKLFF. Here the CDR3 DNA reads TGTGCCAGCAGGAAGGGACAGAATGAAAAACTGTTTTTT.

The chain couples TRBV5-1 to TRBJ1-1; D is unresolved. The CDR3 has 14 residues. Germline CDR1 is SGHRS and CDR2 is YFSETQ. With 6 bases removed from V and 7 bases from J, the gap between germline ends came to 19 bases. CDR3 bases: TGCGCCAGCAACCCCCGGGTGGGTGTCAGTGAAGCTTTCTTT. It is translated as CASNPRVGVSEAFF.

The chain employs TRBV5-6 and TRBJ2-3, with D tentatively TRBD1 or TRBD2 (6 bases each). The V gene lost 1 base and the J gene lost 1 base, with 10 bases spanning the gap. The CDR3 loop spans 15 amino acids. Looked up from germline, CDR1 is SGHDT and CDR2 is YYEEEE. The CDR3 DNA reads TGTGCCAGCAGCTTGAGGGGGGCTGGCACAGATACGCAGTATTTT. This translates into CASSLRGAGTDTQYF.

The J gene is TRBJ2-1, the V gene TRBV5-6, with D tentatively TRBD1 (6 bases). CDR1 and CDR2 (germline): SGHDT, YYEEEE. V was shortened by 8 bases and J by 0 bases, with 15 bases between the two germline ends. This CDR3 has 15 residues. CDR3 loop: CASLSGTSSYNEQFF. The DNA of the CDR3 is TGTGCCAGTCTTTCCGGGACAAGCTCCTACAATGAGCAGTTCTTC. The variable domain in full, completed from reference TRBV5-6 and TRBJ2-1, reads DAGVTQSPTHLIKTRGQQVTLRCSPKSGHDTVSWYQQALGQGPQFIFQYYEEEERQRGNFPDRFSGHQFPNYSSELNVNALLLGDSALYLCASLSGTSSYNEQFFGPGTRLTVL.

The genes are TRBV11-2 and TRBJ2-7; 10 bases fit TRBD2. Trimming cost V 5 bases and J 1 base; bases outside gene matches: 5. Germline CDR1 reads SGHAT; CDR2 reads FQNNGV. The CDR3 is 15 amino acids. CDR3 sequence (DNA): TGTGCCAGCAGCCCTCGACTAGCGGGTTCCTACGAGCAGTACTTC. Its protein product is CASSPRLAGSYEQYF.

J is TRBJ1-1 and V is TRBV5-4; possibly TRBD1 for D (5 bases). CDR1 is SGHNT, CDR2 YYREEE, per germline (reference sequence). The CDR3 sequence is 14 residues long. V lost 0 bases and J 3 bases, leaving 9 bases between the germline ends. CDR3 coding DNA: TGTGCCAGCAGCTTGGTAGCCAGGGACACTGAAGCTTTCTTT. This sequence encodes CASSLVARDTEAFF.

This clone has only one observation. This chain joins TRBV9 and TRBJ1-1; D uncertain. Germline V gene sequence: CDR1 SGDLS, CDR2 YYNGEE. The CDR3 contains 13 residues. Deletions cut 0 bases from V and 5 bases from J, with 8 bases between. DNA for the CDR3: TGTGCCAGCAGCGTAGAACTTTGGACTGAAGCTTTCTTT. Its translation is CASSVELWTEAFF.

The CDR3 loop is CASSTLYTGELFF. DNA of the CDR3: TGTGCCAGCAGCACCCTTTACACCGGGGAGCTGTTTTTT. The chain recombines TRBV11-1 with TRBJ2-2; D is unresolved. Germline V gene data show CDR1 as SGHAT and CDR2 as FQDESV (reference sequence). Trimming took off 5 bases at V and 3 bases at J, with 7 bases between the two ends. The CDR3 is 13 amino acids.

The chain recombines TRBV30 with TRBJ1-6, with D unresolved. This CDR3 region has 13 residues. In germline, CDR1 is GTSNPN, CDR2 SVGIG (reference sequence). V was trimmed by 3 bases and J by 1 base, leaving 4 bases between them. The CDR3 sequence: CAWRASYNSPLHF. CDR3 bases: TGTGCCTGGAGGGCGTCCTATAATTCACCCCTCCACTTT.